A selection of T cell receptor beta chains follows, all from one sample in a study of CD8 T cells in Susac syndrome. MiXCR, applied by TCRdb to the immunoSEQ multiplex PCR reads, yields one record per CDR3 protein. The data contain approximately 260,000 distinct CDR3 sequences, 96% of them singletons. The source material was CD4+ T cells from PBMCs. The receptors derive from a human donor with Susac syndrome. The CDR3 runs from the conserved cysteine through the conserved F or W. D genes are given only for firm matches.

NA	TRBV7-9	TRBJ1-2	CASSSPSGANGYTF	TGTGCCAGCAGCTCCCCGTCAGGGGCGAATGGCTACACCTTC
TRBD1	TRBV28	TRBJ2-7	CASSLLWDRSYEQYF	TGTGCCAGCAGTTTACTTTGGGACAGGTCCTACGAGCAGTACTTC
NA	TRBV20-1	TRBJ2-1	CSARTDEQFF	TGCAGTGCTAGAACCGATGAGCAGTTCTTC
NA	TRBV20-1	TRBJ2-2	CSANPGTNTGELFF	TGCAGTGCAAATCCGGGAACCAACACCGGGGAGCTGTTTTTT
NA	TRBV20-1	TRBJ1-1	CSPRGDLNTEAFF	TGCAGTCCACGCGGTGACTTGAACACTGAAGCTTTCTTT
TRBD1	TRBV29-1	TRBJ2-7	CSVCPRGTGGLSYEQYF	TGCAGCGTTTGTCCCCGGGGGACAGGGGGCCTCTCCTACGAGCAGTACTTC
TRBD2	TRBV7-9	TRBJ2-2	CAGSFFAGAGELFF	TGTGCCGGCAGCTTTTTTGCGGGAGCTGGGGAGCTGTTTTTT
NA	TRBV29-1	TRBJ1-1	CSVAPGGSGTEAFF	TGCAGCGTTGCTCCCGGGGGGAGTGGGACTGAAGCTTTCTTT
NA	TRBV20-1	TRBJ1-1	CSAEISNMNTEAFF	TGCAGTGCCGAGATATCTAACATGAACACTGAAGCTTTCTTT
NA	TRBV20-1	TRBJ1-5	CSARGPFGVGQPQHF	TGCAGTGCTAGAGGCCCCTTTGGGGTTGGACAGCCCCAGCATTTT
NA	TRBV18	TRBJ1-1	CASSWRGAIGTEAFF	TGTGCCAGCTCATGGAGGGGGGCAATAGGCACTGAAGCTTTCTTT
TRBD2	TRBV7-2	TRBJ2-4	CASSLRGTSGIQYF	TGTGCCAGCAGCTTACGAGGGACTAGCGGCATTCAGTACTTC
TRBD2	TRBV28	TRBJ2-7	CASNLAGGQFRGAYEQYF	TGTGCCAGCAATCTAGCGGGAGGCCAGTTCCGCGGGGCCTACGAGCAGTACTTC
NA	TRBV12-3/TRBV12-4	TRBJ2-7	CASSSDTGSYEQYF	TGTGCCAGCAGTTCGGACACCGGCTCCTACGAGCAGTACTTC
NA	TRBV12-3/TRBV12-4	TRBJ1-5	CASSPQVDQPQHF	TGTGCCAGCAGTCCTCAGGTTGATCAGCCCCAGCATTTT
NA	TRBV27	TRBJ2-7	CASRWGGAPHEQYF	TGTGCCAGCAGATGGGGGGGGGCACCCCACGAGCAGTACTTC
TRBD2	TRBV19	TRBJ2-7	CASSIKTSGPYEQYF	TGTGCCAGTAGTATAAAGACTAGCGGACCCTACGAGCAGTACTTC
TRBD2	TRBV25-1	TRBJ2-3	CASSDLAGGPADTQYF	TGTGCCAGCAGTGATCTAGCGGGAGGCCCTGCAGATACGCAGTATTTT
NA	TRBV18	TRBJ2-6	CASSTGHSGANVLTF	TGTGCCAGCTCAACAGGGCATTCTGGGGCCAACGTCCTGACTTTC
NA	TRBV7-3	TRBJ2-7	CASSPSVGEQYF	TGTGCCAGCAGCCCCTCGGTGGGCGAGCAGTACTTC
NA	TRBV6-5	TRBJ1-1	CASTLQENTEAFF	TGTGCCAGCACTTTACAGGAGAACACTGAAGCTTTCTTT
TRBD1	TRBV12-3/TRBV12-4	TRBJ2-7	CASSISGQANYEQYF	TGTGCCAGCAGTATCTCCGGACAGGCTAACTACGAGCAGTACTTC
TRBD1	TRBV30	TRBJ2-7	CAWNLGTGGFYEQYF	TGTGCCTGGAACCTCGGGACAGGGGGCTTCTACGAGCAGTACTTC